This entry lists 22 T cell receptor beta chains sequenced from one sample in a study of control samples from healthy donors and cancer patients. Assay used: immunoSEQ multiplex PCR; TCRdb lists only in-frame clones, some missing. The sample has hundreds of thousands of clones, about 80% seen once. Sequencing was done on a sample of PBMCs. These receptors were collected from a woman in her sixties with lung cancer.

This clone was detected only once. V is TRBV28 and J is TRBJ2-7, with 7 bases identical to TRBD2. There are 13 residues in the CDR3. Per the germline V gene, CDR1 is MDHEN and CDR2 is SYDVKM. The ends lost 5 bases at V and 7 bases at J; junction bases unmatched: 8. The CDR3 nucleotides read TGTGCCAGCAGTCCCGGACTAGGCTGGGAGCAGTACTTC. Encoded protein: CASSPGLGWEQYF.

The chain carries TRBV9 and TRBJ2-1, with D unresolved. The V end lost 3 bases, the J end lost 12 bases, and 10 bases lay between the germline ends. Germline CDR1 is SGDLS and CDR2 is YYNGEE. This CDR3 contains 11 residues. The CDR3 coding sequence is TGTGCCAGCAGCGAGGGTGGTCGGCAGTTCTTC. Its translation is CASSEGGRQFF. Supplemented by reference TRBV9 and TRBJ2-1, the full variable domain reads DSGVTQTPKHLITATGQRVTLRCSPRSGDLSVYWYQQSLDQGLQFLIQYYNGEERAKGNILERFSAQQFPDLHSELNLSSLELGDSALYFCASSEGGRQFFGPGTRLTVL.

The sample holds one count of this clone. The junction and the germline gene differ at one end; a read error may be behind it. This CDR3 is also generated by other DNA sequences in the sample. As DNA, the CDR3 is TGCGCCAGCAGTGAGGAGCGGGAGAATTGGAATGAGCAGTTCTTC. This translates into CASSEERENWNEQFF. The genes are TRBV2 and TRBJ2-1, with 8 bases aligning to TRBD2. Germline-derived CDR1 and CDR2 are SNHLY and FYNNEI. This CDR3 has 15 residues.

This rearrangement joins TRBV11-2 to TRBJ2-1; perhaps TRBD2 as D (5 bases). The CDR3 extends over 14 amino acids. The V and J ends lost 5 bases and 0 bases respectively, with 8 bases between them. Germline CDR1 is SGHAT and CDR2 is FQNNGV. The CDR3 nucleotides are TGTGCCAGCAGCAAACGGGACTCCTACAATGAGCAGTTCTTC. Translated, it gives CASSKRDSYNEQFF.

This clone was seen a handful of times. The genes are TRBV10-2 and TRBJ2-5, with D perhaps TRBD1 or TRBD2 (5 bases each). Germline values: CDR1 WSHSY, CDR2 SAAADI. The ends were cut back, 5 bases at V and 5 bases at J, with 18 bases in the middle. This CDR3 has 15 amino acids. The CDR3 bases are TGCGCCAGCAGTCCTGGGACCGCAGGTTCGGAGACCCAGTACTTC. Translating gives CASSPGTAGSETQYF.

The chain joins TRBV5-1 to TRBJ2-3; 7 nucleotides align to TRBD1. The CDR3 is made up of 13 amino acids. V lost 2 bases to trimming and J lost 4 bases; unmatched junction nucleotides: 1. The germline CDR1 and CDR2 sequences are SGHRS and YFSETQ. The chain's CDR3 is CASSFRGSDTQYF. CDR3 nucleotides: TGCGCCAGCAGCTTCAGGGGGTCAGATACGCAGTATTTT.

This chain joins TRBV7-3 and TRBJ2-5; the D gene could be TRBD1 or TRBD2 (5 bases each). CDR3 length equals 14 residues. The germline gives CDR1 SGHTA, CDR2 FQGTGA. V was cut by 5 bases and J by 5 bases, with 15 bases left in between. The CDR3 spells CASSPKQGVETQYF. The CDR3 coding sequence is TGTGCCAGCAGCCCAAAGCAGGGAGTGGAGACCCAGTACTTC.

The CDR3 region is CASCSGDRGTDTQYF. The CDR3 nucleotides are TGTGCCAGCTGCTCCGGGGACAGGGGCACAGATACGCAGTATTTT. The chain joins TRBV2 to TRBJ2-3; TRBD1 aligns across 9 bases. Germline trimming cut 8 bases from V and 1 base from J; bases unmatched to any gene: 7. From germline, CDR1 is SNHLY and CDR2 FYNNEI. This CDR3 has 15 residues.

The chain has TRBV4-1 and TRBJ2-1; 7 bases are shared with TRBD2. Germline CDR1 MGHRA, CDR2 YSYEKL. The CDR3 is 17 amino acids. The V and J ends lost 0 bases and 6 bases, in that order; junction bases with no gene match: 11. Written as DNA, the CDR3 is TGCGCCAGCAGCCAAGATAGGAGACTAGCTTTTCGCAATGAGCAGTTCTTC. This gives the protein CASSQDRRLAFRNEQFF.

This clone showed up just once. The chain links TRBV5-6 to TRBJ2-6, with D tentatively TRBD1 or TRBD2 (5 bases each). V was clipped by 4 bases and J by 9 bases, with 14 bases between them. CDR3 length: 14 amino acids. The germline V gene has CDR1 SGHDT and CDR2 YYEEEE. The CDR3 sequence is CASSLGGDLNVLTF. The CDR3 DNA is TGTGCCAGCAGCCTGGGTGGGGACCTCAACGTCCTGACTTTC.

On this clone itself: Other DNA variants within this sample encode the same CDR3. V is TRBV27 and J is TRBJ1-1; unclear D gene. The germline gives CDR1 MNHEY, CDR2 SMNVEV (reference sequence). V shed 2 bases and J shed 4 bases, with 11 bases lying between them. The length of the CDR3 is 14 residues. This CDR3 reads CASSLKGGGTEAFF. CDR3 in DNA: TGTGCCAGCAGTTTAAAGGGTGGAGGCACTGAAGCTTTCTTT.

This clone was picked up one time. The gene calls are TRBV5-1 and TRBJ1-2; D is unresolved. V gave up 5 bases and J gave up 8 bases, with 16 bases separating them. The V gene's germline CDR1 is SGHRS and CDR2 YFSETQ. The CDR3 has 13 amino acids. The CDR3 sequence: CASRAEPMSGYTF. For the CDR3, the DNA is TGCGCCAGCAGGGCGGAACCGATGTCGGGCTACACCTTC.

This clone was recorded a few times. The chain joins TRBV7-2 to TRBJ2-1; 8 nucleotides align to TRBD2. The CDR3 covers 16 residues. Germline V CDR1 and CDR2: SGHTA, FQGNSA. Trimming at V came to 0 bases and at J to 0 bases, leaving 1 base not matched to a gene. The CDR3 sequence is CASSLASGVSYNEQFF. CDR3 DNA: TGTGCCAGCAGCTTAGCTAGCGGGGTCTCCTACAATGAGCAGTTCTTC.

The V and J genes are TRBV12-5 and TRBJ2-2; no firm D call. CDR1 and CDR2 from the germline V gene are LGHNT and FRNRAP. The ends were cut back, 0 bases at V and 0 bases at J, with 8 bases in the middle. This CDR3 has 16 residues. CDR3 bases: TGTGCTAGTGGTTTGGTACGGACCACGAACACCGGGGAGCTGTTTTTT. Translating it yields CASGLVRTTNTGELFF.

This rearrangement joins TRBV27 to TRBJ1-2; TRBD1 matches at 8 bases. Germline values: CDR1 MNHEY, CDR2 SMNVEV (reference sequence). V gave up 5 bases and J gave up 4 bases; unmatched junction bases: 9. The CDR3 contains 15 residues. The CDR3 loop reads CASSIDRGDLYGYTF. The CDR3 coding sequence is TGTGCCAGCAGTATCGACAGGGGCGACCTCTATGGCTACACCTTC.

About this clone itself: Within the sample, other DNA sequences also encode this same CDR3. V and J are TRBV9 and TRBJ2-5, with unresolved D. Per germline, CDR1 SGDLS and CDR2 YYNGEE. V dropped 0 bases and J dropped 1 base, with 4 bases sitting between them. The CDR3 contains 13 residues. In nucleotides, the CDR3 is TGTGCCAGCAGCGTAGCCGGCCAAGAGACCCAGTACTTC. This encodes CASSVAGQETQYF.

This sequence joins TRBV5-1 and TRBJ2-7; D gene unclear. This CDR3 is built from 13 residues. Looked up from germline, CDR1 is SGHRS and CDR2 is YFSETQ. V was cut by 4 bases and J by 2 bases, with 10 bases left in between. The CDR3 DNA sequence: TGCGCCAGCAGCCTAACCGGGCCCTACGAGCAGTACTTC. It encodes CASSLTGPYEQYF.

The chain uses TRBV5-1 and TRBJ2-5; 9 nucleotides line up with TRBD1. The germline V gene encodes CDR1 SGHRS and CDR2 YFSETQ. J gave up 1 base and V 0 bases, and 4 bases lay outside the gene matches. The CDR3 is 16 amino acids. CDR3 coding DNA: TGCGCCAGCAGCTTGGGTGGACAGGGGTTCCAAGAGACCCAGTACTTC. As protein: CASSLGGQGFQETQYF.

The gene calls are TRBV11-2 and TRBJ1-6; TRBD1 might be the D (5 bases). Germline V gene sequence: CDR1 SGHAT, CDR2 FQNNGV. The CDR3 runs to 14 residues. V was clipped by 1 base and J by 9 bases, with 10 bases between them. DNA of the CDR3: TGTGCCAGCAGCTTAGCGCAACAGGCTTCACCCCTCCACTTT. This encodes CASSLAQQASPLHF.

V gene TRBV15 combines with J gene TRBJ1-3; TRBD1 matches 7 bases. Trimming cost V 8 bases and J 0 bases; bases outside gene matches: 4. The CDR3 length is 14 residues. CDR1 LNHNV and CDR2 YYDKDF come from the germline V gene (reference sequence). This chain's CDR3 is CATSDRASGNTIYF. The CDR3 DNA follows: TGTGCCACCTCTGACAGGGCCTCTGGAAACACCATATATTTT.

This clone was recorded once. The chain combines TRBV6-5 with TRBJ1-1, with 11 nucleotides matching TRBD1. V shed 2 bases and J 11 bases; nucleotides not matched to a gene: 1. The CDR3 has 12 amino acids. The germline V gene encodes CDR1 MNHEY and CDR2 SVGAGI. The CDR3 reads CASSYGTGGAFF. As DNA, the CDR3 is TGTGCCAGCAGTTACGGGACAGGGGGGGCTTTCTTT.

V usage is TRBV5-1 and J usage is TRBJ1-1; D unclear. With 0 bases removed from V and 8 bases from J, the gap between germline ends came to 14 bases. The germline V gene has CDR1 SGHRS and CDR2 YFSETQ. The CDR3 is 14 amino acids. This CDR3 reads CASSLGQRGSEAFF. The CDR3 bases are TGCGCCAGCAGCTTGGGACAAAGAGGATCCGAAGCTTTCTTT.